This passage covers 21 T cell receptor beta chains from one sample sequenced in a study of identical twins. TCRdb re-called the 5' RACE reads with MiXCR, one entry per CDR3 protein. The data hold roughly 540,000 distinct CDR3 sequences, with roughly a fifth observed a single time. These data also featured in a second study, about T cells expressing NK-cell markers.

Sequenced input: CD4+ T cells sorted from blood. All receptors derive from a woman aged 18-29 years in good health.

V and J are TRBV12-3 or TRBV12-4 and TRBJ1-1; unclear D gene. With 0 bases removed from V and 5 bases from J, the gap between germline ends came to 13 bases. This CDR3 contains 15 residues. Here the CDR3 reads CASSLALPSSTEAFF. The CDR3 DNA sequence: TGTGCCAGCAGTTTAGCGCTGCCCTCGTCGACTGAAGCTTTCTTT.

In regard to this clonotype: This likely comes from a read error, as the CDR3 has no conserved phenylalanine or tryptophan at its end. No DNA is shown, since the ends of the CDR3 on it are uncertain; the CDR3 is the one TCRdb lists. This chain joins TRBV20-1 and TRBJ2-1. Germline CDR1 DFQATT, CDR2 SNEGSKA (reference sequence). The CDR3 has 12 residues if both end residues are counted. This CDR3 is CSARDSGRSTVL.

This chain joins TRBV24-1 and TRBJ2-3, with TRBD1 identical over 9 bases. V lost 6 bases and J lost 1; bases outside the gene matches: 7. CDR1 and CDR2 from the germline V gene are KGHDR and SFDVKD. This CDR3 is 16 amino acids long. CDR3 DNA: TGTGCCACCAGTCCCGGGACAGGGTTACGCACAGATACGCAGTATTTT. Amino acid sequence: CATSPGTGLRTDTQYF.

This chain connects TRBV2 to TRBJ2-1; 7 nucleotides line up with TRBD2. Per the germline V gene, CDR1 is SNHLY and CDR2 is FYNNEI. The ends lost 5 bases at V and 1 base at J; junction bases unmatched: 5. CDR3 length equals 15 residues. The CDR3 region is CASSWPGLSYNEQFF. CDR3 nucleotides: TGTGCCAGCAGTTGGCCGGGACTATCCTACAATGAGCAGTTCTTC.

The V gene is TRBV12-3 or TRBV12-4, the J gene TRBJ2-1, with D uncertain. The CDR3 runs 13 residues. The V gene lost 2 bases and the J gene lost 9 bases, with 11 bases spanning the gap. For the CDR3, the DNA is TGTGCCAGCAGTTTATCGAAGGGCGGTGAGCAGTTCTTC. It translates to CASSLSKGGEQFF.

This clonotype was recorded at least ten times. The J gene is TRBJ1-1, the V gene TRBV7-9, with D possibly TRBD1 on 5 matching bases. Germline loops: CDR1 SEHNR, CDR2 FQNEAQ (reference sequence). The CDR3 covers 16 residues. Trimming left V 5 bases short and J 1 base short, with 17 bases between. CDR3 sequence (DNA): TGTGCCAGCAGCCCACCGGGACTACAAACGAACACTGAAGCTTTCTTT. Translating it yields CASSPPGLQTNTEAFF.

The sample holds many counts of this clonotype. The chain uses TRBV5-1 and TRBJ2-4, with TRBD1 matching 7 bases. Germline values: CDR1 SGHRS, CDR2 YFSETQ. J gave up 1 base and V 4 bases, and 8 bases lay outside the gene matches. The CDR3 is 16 amino acids. As DNA, the CDR3 is TGCGCCAGCAGCGGCGGACAGGAAACGGCCAAAAACATTCAGTACTTC. Amino acids: CASSGGQETAKNIQYF. The entire variable domain, with the rest obtained from reference TRBV5-1 and TRBJ2-4, is as follows: KAGVTQTPRYLIKTRGQQVTLSCSPISGHRSVSWYQQTPGQGLQFLFEYFSETQRNKGNFPGRFSGRQFSNSRSEMNVSTLELGDSALYLCASSGGQETAKNIQYFGAGTRLSVL.

This clonotype was seen only once. V is TRBV4-1 and J is TRBJ2-7; TRBD1 might be the D (6 bases). This CDR3 is 14 amino acids long. Per germline, CDR1 MGHRA and CDR2 YSYEKL. V lost 4 bases to trimming and J lost 5 bases, with 15 bases between them. The CDR3 is CASSRDNVNHEQYF. The CDR3 DNA is TGCGCCAGCAGCCGGGACAATGTCAACCACGAGCAGTACTTC.

The chain recombines TRBV11-2 with TRBJ2-3; 9 bases map to TRBD2. Germline loops: CDR1 SGHAT, CDR2 FQNNGV. V was pared by 5 bases and J by 4 bases, with 7 bases of the junction left unmatched. This CDR3 has 15 residues. The CDR3 reads CASSSGGGEADTQYF. In nucleotides, the CDR3 is TGTGCCAGCAGCAGTGGCGGGGGGGAGGCAGATACGCAGTATTTT.

Of note for this clonotype: The junction shows a germline mismatch at one end, possibly a read error. The chain employs TRBV20-1 and TRBJ2-5; D gene uncertain. Germline CDR1 reads DFQATT; CDR2 reads SNEGSKA (reference sequence). CDR3 length: 10 amino acids. As DNA, the CDR3 is TGCAGTGCCCATCAAGAGACCCAGCACTTC. This sequence encodes CSAHQETQHF.

This clonotype has more than one count but fewer than ten. The V call is TRBV5-6, the J call TRBJ2-2, with TRBD1 as a possible D gene (6 bases). V was shortened by 0 bases and J by 4 bases, with 13 bases between the two germline ends. The germline CDR1 and CDR2 sequences are SGHDT and YYEEEE. The CDR3 has 16 residues. CDR3 sequence: CASSLVDRTATGELFF. The CDR3 DNA is TGTGCCAGCAGCTTGGTTGATAGGACAGCCACCGGGGAGCTGTTTTTT. Full variable domain (rest looked up from reference TRBV5-6 and TRBJ2-2): DAGVTQSPTHLIKTRGQQVTLRCSPKSGHDTVSWYQQALGQGPQFIFQYYEEEERQRGNFPDRFSGHQFPNYSSELNVNALLLGDSALYLCASSLVDRTATGELFFGEGSRLTVL.

This chain joins TRBV7-9 and TRBJ1-2; TRBD1 matches at 7 bases. The CDR3 has 13 amino acids. Unmatched junction bases numbered 8, after V lost 5 bases and J lost 8 bases. Germline V gives CDR1 SEHNR, CDR2 FQNEAQ (reference sequence). The CDR3 is CASSQTGDRGYTF. The DNA for the CDR3 is TGTGCCAGCAGCCAAACAGGGGACCGAGGCTACACCTTC. Based on the CDR3 plus reference TRBV7-9 and TRBJ1-2, the full variable domain is DTGVSQNPRHKITKRGQNVTFRCDPISEHNRLYWYRQTLGQGPEFLTYFQNEAQLEKSRLLSDRFSAERPKGSFSTLEIQRTEQGDSAMYLCASSQTGDRGYTFGSGTRLTVV.

J is TRBJ2-1 and V is TRBV6-1, with 8 nucleotides matching TRBD1. Losses at the gene ends were 7 bases for V and 9 bases for J; bases not matched to a gene: 14. Germline CDR1 is MNHNS and CDR2 is SASEGT. This CDR3 has 15 residues. CDR3 nucleotide sequence: TGTGCCAGCACACCAGGGCAGGGGGCGCATATTGAGCAGTTCTTC. This translates into CASTPGQGAHIEQFF.

The CDR3: CASSQGPAYEQYF. CDR3 DNA: TGCGCCAGCAGCCAAGGCCCCGCCTACGAGCAGTACTTC. The rearrangement links TRBV4-3 to TRBJ2-7; D call uncertain. Trimming left V 1 base short and J 2 bases short, with 6 bases between. Germline CDR1 LGHNA, CDR2 YSLEER. The CDR3 length is 13 residues.

This clonotype was seen repeatedly, ten times or more. This chain links TRBV12-3 or TRBV12-4 with TRBJ1-6; D remains unclear. Trimming took 7 bases from V and 8 from J, leaving 15 bases between them. The CDR3 contains 14 residues. The CDR3 sequence: CASKVTEGYSPLHF. The CDR3, as DNA: TGTGCCAGCAAAGTCACTGAGGGTTATTCACCCCTCCACTTT.

The CDR3 bases are TGCGCCAGCAGCTGGGCCGGGACAGGGGAAGAGACCCAGTACTTC. Translation gives CASSWAGTGEETQYF. This rearrangement joins TRBV5-1 to TRBJ2-5; 10 positions match TRBD1. J was trimmed by 3 bases and V by 3 bases; bases with no gene match: 5. The CDR3 length is 15 residues. Germline CDR1 reads SGHRS; CDR2 reads YFSETQ.

The rearrangement links TRBV6-1 to TRBJ2-7; 9 positions match TRBD1. This CDR3 spans 13 amino acids. Looked up from germline, CDR1 is MNHNS and CDR2 is SASEGT. The V segment lost 8 bases and the J segment 2 bases; nucleotides outside the gene matches: 4. The CDR3 reads CASGGDRAYEQYF. As DNA, the CDR3 is TGTGCCAGCGGGGGGGACAGGGCCTACGAGCAGTACTTC.

V gene TRBV29-1 combines with J gene TRBJ2-3; the match to TRBD2 covers 7 bases. The CDR3 runs to 12 residues. With 6 bases clipped from V and 1 base from J, the junction kept 1 base outside the gene matches. CDR1 SQVTM and CDR2 ANQGSEA come from the germline V gene. This CDR3 is CSVTSGTDTQYF. For the CDR3, the DNA is TGCAGCGTCACTAGCGGCACAGATACGCAGTATTTT.

A remark on this clonotype: At one end the junction does not follow the germline gene, possibly because of a read error. V usage is TRBV7-9 and J usage is TRBJ2-1; TRBD2 is a possible D gene (5 bases). Per germline, CDR1 SEHNR and CDR2 FQNEAQ (reference sequence). This CDR3 contains 13 residues. This chain's CDR3 is CASRLASNHEQFF. CDR3 bases: TGTGCCAGCAGGTTAGCGTCGAACCATGAGCAGTTCTTC.

The J gene is TRBJ2-3, the V gene TRBV2; D is perhaps TRBD2 (5 bases). This CDR3 is built from 13 residues. Trimming cost V 8 bases and J 5 bases, with 14 bases left between them. In germline, CDR1 is SNHLY, CDR2 FYNNEI. CDR3 sequence reads: CASGRGSKDTQYF. The CDR3 DNA sequence: TGTGCCAGCGGCCGAGGGTCAAAAGATACGCAGTATTTT.

The V call is TRBV27, the J call TRBJ2-5; weak D call: TRBD2 (5 bases). V was pared by 6 bases and J by 0 bases, with 17 bases between. CDR1 is MNHEY and CDR2 is SMNVEV in the germline V gene (reference sequence). The CDR3 runs 16 residues. CDR3 sequence (DNA): TGTGCCAGCAGCCGTGCCCGTCGAGCGGACCAAGAGACCCAGTACTTC. Translated: CASSRARRADQETQYF.